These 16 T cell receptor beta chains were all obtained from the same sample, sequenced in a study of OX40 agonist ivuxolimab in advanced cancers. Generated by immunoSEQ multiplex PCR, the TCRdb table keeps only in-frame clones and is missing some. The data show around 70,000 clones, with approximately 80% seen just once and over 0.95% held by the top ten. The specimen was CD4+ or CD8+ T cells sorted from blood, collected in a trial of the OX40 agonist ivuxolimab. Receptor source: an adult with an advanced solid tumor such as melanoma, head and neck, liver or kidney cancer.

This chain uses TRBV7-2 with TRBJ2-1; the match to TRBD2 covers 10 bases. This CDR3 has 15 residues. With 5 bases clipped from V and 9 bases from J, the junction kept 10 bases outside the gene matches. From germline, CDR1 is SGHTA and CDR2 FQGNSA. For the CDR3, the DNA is TGTGCCAGCAGCCTTAGCGGGGGGACTACAGCTGAGCAGTTCTTC. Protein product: CASSLSGGTTAEQFF. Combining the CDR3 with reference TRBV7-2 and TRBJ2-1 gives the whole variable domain GAGVSQSPSNKVTEKGKDVELRCDPISGHTALYWYRQSLGQGLEFLIYFQGNSAPDKSGLPSDRFSAERTGGSVSTLTIQRTQQEDSAVYLCASSLSGGTTAEQFFGPGTRLTVL.

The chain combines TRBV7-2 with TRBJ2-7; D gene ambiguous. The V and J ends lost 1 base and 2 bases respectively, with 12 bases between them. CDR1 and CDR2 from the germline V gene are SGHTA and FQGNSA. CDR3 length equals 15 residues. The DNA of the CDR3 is TGTGCCAGCAGCTTAGGAAGGAGCCCCACCTACGAGCAGTACTTC. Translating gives CASSLGRSPTYEQYF.

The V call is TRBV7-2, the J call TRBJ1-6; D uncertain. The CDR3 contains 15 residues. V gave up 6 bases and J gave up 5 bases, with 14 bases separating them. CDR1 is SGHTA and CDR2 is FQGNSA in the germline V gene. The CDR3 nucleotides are TGTGCCAGCAGTAGACAAGCCGCAGATAATTCACCCCTCCACTTT. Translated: CASSRQAADNSPLHF.

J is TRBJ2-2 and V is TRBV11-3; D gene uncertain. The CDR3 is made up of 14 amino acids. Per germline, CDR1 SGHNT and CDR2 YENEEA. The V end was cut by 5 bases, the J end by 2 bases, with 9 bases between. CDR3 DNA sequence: TGTGCCAGCAGCCTTTTACTTAACACCGGGGAGCTGTTTTTT. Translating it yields CASSLLLNTGELFF.

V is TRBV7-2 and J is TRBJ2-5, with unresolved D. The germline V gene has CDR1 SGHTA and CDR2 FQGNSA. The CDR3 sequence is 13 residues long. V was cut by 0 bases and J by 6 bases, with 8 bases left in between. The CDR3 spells CASSLAPEQTQYF. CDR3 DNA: TGTGCCAGCAGCTTAGCGCCAGAACAGACCCAGTACTTC.

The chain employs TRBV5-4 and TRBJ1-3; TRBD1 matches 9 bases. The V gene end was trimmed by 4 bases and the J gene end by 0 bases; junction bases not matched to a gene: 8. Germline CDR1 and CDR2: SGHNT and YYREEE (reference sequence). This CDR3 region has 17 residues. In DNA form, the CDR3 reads TGTGCCAGCAGCCCTGGCGGGGGACAGGGCTCTGGAAACACCATATATTTT. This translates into CASSPGGGQGSGNTIYF.

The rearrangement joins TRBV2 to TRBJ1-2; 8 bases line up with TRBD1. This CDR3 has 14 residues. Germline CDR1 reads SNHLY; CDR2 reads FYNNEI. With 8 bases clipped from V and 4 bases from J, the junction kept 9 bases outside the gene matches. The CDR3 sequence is CASVFGQGGYGYTF. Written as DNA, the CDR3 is TGTGCCAGCGTTTTCGGACAGGGAGGCTATGGCTACACCTTC.

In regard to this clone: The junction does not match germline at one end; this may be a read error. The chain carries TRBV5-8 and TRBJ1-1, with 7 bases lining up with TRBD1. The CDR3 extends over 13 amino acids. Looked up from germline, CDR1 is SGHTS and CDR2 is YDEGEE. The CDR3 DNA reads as TGCGCCAGCAGCCAAGCAGCAGGGGGATGGGCTTTCTTT. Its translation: CASSQAAGGWAFF.

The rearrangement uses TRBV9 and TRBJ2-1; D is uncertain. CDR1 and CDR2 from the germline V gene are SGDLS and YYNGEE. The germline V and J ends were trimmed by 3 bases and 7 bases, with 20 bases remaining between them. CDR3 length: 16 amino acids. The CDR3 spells CASSAVGTPSNNEQFF. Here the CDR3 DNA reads TGTGCCAGCAGCGCGGTCGGAACCCCCAGCAATAATGAGCAGTTCTTC.

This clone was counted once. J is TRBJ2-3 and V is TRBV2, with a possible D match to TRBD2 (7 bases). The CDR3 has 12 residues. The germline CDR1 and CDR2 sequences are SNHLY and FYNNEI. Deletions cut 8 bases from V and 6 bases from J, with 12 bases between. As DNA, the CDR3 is TGTGCCAGCCGCCCGGGGGGCGATACGCAGTATTTT. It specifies CASRPGGDTQYF.

CDR3: CASRSGGSYNQPQHF. The DNA of the CDR3 is TGTGCCAGCAGATCCGGGGGGTCTTATAATCAGCCCCAGCATTTT. V gene TRBV28 combines with J gene TRBJ1-5; TRBD1 might be the D (5 bases). Deletions cut 6 bases from V and 4 bases from J, with 16 bases between. The CDR3 is made up of 15 amino acids. CDR1 is MDHEN and CDR2 is SYDVKM in the germline V gene.

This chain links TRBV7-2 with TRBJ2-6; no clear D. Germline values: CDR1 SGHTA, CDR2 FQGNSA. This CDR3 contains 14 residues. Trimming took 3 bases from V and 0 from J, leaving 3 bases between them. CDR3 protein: CASSFNSGANVLTF. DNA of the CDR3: TGTGCCAGCAGCTTCAACTCTGGGGCCAACGTCCTGACTTTC.

CDR3 amino acids: CASAAGAYEQYF. The CDR3 DNA sequence: TGTGCCAGCGCCGCGGGGGCCTACGAGCAGTACTTC. The chain has TRBV6-6 and TRBJ2-7, with 7 bases lining up with TRBD2. CDR3 length: 12 residues. V lost 8 bases and J lost 2; bases outside the gene matches: 3. Per the germline V gene, CDR1 is MNHNY and CDR2 is SVGAGI (reference sequence).

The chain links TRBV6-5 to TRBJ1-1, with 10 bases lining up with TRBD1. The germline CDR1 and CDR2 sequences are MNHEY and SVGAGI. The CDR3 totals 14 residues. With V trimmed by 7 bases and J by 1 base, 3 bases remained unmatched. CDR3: CASTRDRGNTEAFF. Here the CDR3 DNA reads TGTGCCAGCACGAGGGACAGGGGGAACACTGAAGCTTTCTTT.

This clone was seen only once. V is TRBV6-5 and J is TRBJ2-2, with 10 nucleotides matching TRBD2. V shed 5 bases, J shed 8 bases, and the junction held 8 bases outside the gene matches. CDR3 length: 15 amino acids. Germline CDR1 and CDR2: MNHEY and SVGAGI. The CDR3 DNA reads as TGTGCCAGCAGTGCCCCTAGCGGGGGTGAAGGGGAGCTGTTTTTT. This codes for CASSAPSGGEGELFF.

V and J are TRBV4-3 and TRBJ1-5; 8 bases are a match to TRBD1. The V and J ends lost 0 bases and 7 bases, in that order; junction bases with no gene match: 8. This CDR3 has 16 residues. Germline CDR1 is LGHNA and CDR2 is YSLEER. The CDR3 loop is CASSQDGAGGRQPQHF. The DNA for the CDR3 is TGCGCCAGCAGCCAAGATGGGGCAGGGGGCAGACAGCCCCAGCATTTT.